A selection of T cell receptor beta chains follows, all from one sample in a study of blood T cell repertoires in COVID-19. Sequencing used immunoSEQ multiplex PCR; TCRdb keeps in-frame clones, though not all of them. The profile shows approximately 270,000 clones, around 81% of them singletons. Sequenced material: peripheral blood. These receptor sequences come from a person aged 70 to 80 with COVID-19, enrolled during active disease. CDR3s include the opening cysteine and the closing phenylalanine or tryptophan. The D gene is left open where the match is weak. Clone size is given for some rows only: seen once, a few or many times, or a class if the clone is expanded.

>TRBJ2-2|.|.|TRBV28
CASVFDRDTGELFF
TGTGCCAGCGTCTTCGACAGAGACACCGGGGAGCTGTTTTTT
>TRBJ1-2|.|.|TRBV28
CAGKETGKDGYTF
TGTGCCGGCAAAGAAACAGGGAAAGATGGCTACACCTTC
>TRBJ2-1|TRBD2|once|TRBV14
CASSPSGGAGYGYRDEQFF
TGTGCCAGCAGCCCTAGCGGGGGGGCGGGATATGGGTATCGCGATGAGCAGTTCTTC
>TRBJ2-7|TRBD1|.|TRBV7-2
CASSSDGQGAYEQYF
TGTGCCAGCAGCTCCGATGGACAGGGGGCGTACGAGCAGTACTTC
>TRBJ1-2|TRBD1|.|TRBV6-5
CASSSYRGGYTF
TGTGCCAGCAGTTCCTACAGGGGTGGCTACACCTTC
>TRBJ2-7|.|once|TRBV19
CASSIDRGRSYEQYF
TGTGCCAGTAGTATAGACCGGGGTAGGTCCTACGAGCAGTACTTC
>TRBJ1-4|.|once|TRBV30
CAWSPLGQRNEKLFF
TGTGCCTGGAGTCCTCTGGGCCAACGAAATGAAAAACTGTTTTTT
>TRBJ2-2|.|.|TRBV6-6
CASTGQGTGELFF
TGTGCCAGCACGGGCCAGGGAACCGGGGAGCTGTTTTTT
>TRBJ2-1|TRBD2|.|TRBV19
CASSTPGLAGGPKSYNEQFF
TGTGCCAGTAGTACGCCGGGACTAGCGGGAGGGCCCAAGTCCTACAATGAGCAGTTCTTC
>TRBJ1-6|.|.|TRBV7-2
CASSLVGAESSYNSPLHF
TGTGCCAGCAGCTTAGTGGGGGCAGAGAGCTCCTATAATTCACCCCTCCACTTT
>TRBJ2-7|.|.|TRBV6-6
CASRTGSLLEQYF
TGTGCCAGCAGAACCGGGTCCCTCCTCGAGCAGTACTTC
>TRBJ1-3|.|.|TRBV19
CASSQQGGSGNTIYF
TGTGCCAGTTCCCAGCAGGGTGGCTCTGGAAACACCATATATTTT
>TRBJ2-2|TRBD1|.|TRBV4-3
CASSRKLTGEPNTGELFF
TGCGCCAGCAGCCGAAAACTCACAGGGGAGCCGAACACCGGGGAGCTGTTTTTT
>TRBJ1-1|TRBD1|many|TRBV5-4
CASKWRDREDTEAFF
TGTGCCAGCAAATGGAGGGACAGGGAGGATACTGAAGCTTTCTTT
>TRBJ1-1|TRBD1|few|TRBV28
CASSGQDYLNTEAFF
TGTGCCAGCAGCGGACAGGATTACTTGAACACTGAAGCTTTCTTT
>TRBJ2-3|TRBD1|.|TRBV6-2/TRBV6-3
CASSLGDSSTDTQYF
TGTGCCAGCAGTTTAGGGGACAGTTCCACAGATACGCAGTATTTT
>TRBJ2-1|TRBD2|.|TRBV4-2
CASSQAGGNYNEQFF
TGTGCCAGCAGCCAAGCGGGGGGGAACTACAATGAGCAGTTCTTC
>TRBJ2-5|TRBD1|.|TRBV19
CASRDRGNQETQYF
TGTGCCAGTCGGGACAGGGGCAACCAAGAGACCCAGTACTTC
>TRBJ1-2|.|.|TRBV5-5
CASSLVDSENYGYTF
TGTGCCAGCAGCTTGGTCGACAGCGAGAACTATGGCTACACCTTC
>TRBJ2-5|TRBD1|.|TRBV29-1
CSVEGAPGTGGAETQYF
TGCAGCGTTGAAGGGGCCCCCGGGACAGGGGGCGCGGAGACCCAGTACTTC
>TRBJ1-2|.|.|TRBV28
CASSLIGGQYYGYTF
TGTGCCAGCAGTTTAATAGGTGGACAGTACTATGGCTACACCTTC
>TRBJ2-3|TRBD2|.|TRBV5-1
CASSLSVAGSTDTQYF
TGCGCCAGCAGCTTGAGCGTAGCGGGGAGCACAGATACGCAGTATTTT